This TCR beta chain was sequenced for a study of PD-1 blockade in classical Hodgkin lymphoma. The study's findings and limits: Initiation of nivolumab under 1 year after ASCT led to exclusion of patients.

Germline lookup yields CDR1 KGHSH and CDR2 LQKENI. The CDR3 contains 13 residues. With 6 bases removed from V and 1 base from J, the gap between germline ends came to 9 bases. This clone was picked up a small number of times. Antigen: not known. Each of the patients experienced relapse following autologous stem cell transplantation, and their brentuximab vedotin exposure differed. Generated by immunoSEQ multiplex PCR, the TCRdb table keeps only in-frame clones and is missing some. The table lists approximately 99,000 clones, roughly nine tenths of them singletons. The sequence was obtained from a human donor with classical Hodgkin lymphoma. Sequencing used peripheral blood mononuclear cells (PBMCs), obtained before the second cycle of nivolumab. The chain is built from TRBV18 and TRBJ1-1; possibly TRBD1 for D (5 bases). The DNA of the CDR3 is TGTGCCAGCTCTCGGCAGGGGAACACTGAAGCTTTCTTT. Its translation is CASSRQGNTEAFF.